This T cell receptor (beta chain) comes out of a study of control samples from healthy donors and cancer patients. Sequencing used immunoSEQ multiplex PCR; TCRdb keeps in-frame clones, though not all of them. Among 97,000 or so clones, about 92% were seen once, and the ten largest hold over 2%. Sequenced: blood. The TCR sequence derives from a woman between 18 and 29 years old in good health.

CDR3 nucleotide sequence: TGTGCCACCAGTGATCCGACAGGCAGGGGCGGTGGCTACACCTTC. It codes for CATSDPTGRGGGYTF. The rearrangement links TRBV24-1 to TRBJ1-2, with a tentative D call TRBD1 (6 bases). The V and J ends lost 3 bases and 7 bases respectively, with 17 bases between them. This CDR3 is 15 amino acids long. The V gene's germline CDR1 is KGHDR and CDR2 SFDVKD.